Listed below are T cell receptor beta chains from one sample, sequenced in a study of T cell repertoires in cytomegalovirus infection. TCRdb processed the reads anew with MiXCR; each CDR3 protein has one entry. This table holds some 560,000 distinct CDR3 sequences, around 40% found once. These receptors have no identified antigens. This sample comprised cultured PBMCs, obtained from culture after CMV antigen stimulation. The receptors shown here come from a human donor in good health (CMV status not recorded). Some clones in this sample may be carry-over from other donors' samples. Each CDR3 is given with its conserved first and last residue. D genes are given only for firm matches. Size tells how often a clone was seen (once, few, many) or the class of an expanded clone, and some rows leave it out.

v_call	d_call	clone_size	j_call	cdr3_aa	cdr3_nt
TRBV7-9	NA	few	TRBJ2-6	CATYGQPARSGANVLTF	TGTGCCACCTACGGACAGCCGGCCCGCTCTGGGGCCAACGTCCTGACTTTC
TRBV10-3	TRBD1	few	TRBJ2-7	CAISESGQVQREQYF	TGTGCCATCAGTGAGTCTGGACAGGTCCAGAGGGAGCAGTACTTC
TRBV7-2	TRBD2	many	TRBJ2-5	CASSQRLAGGPSGETQYF	TGTGCCAGCAGCCAGAGACTAGCGGGGGGGCCATCGGGTGAGACCCAGTACTTC
TRBV6-6	NA	few	TRBJ1-1	CASTLRGGEAFF	TGTGCCAGCACCCTCCGAGGAGGTGAAGCTTTCTTT
TRBV19	TRBD1	NA	TRBJ1-1	CASSIPGQMNTEAFF	TGTGCCAGTAGTATCCCGGGACAGATGAACACTGAAGCTTTCTTT
TRBV24-1	NA	NA	TRBJ2-3	CATGPGPATDTQYF	TGTGCCACCGGACCGGGCCCGGCCACAGATACGCAGTATTTT
TRBV20-1	NA	NA	TRBJ1-5	CSARETLSNQPQHF	TGCAGTGCTAGGGAGACCCTCAGCAATCAGCCCCAGCATTTT
TRBV4-2	TRBD2	NA	TRBJ2-2	CASSQVGLAPTGELFF	TGTGCCAGCAGCCAAGTGGGACTAGCCCCCACCGGGGAGCTGTTTTTT
TRBV19	NA	once	TRBJ1-2	CASTMVGEGYTF	TGTGCCAGTACCATGGTGGGGGAAGGCTACACCTTC
TRBV7-4	NA	NA	TRBJ2-5	CASSPEGVLTQYF	TGTGCCAGCAGCCCAGAGGGGGTATTGACCCAGTACTTC
TRBV12-3/TRBV12-4	TRBD1	NA	TRBJ1-5	CASGTGGWQPQHF	TGTGCCAGCGGTACAGGGGGATGGCAGCCCCAGCATTTT
TRBV7-6	TRBD2	NA	TRBJ2-3	CASSFSGGITDTQYF	TGTGCCAGCAGCTTTAGCGGGGGGATTACAGATACGCAGTATTTT
TRBV5-1	NA	few	TRBJ1-1	CASSSGGQGEAFF	TGCGCCAGCAGCTCCGGGGGGCAAGGTGAAGCTTTCTTT
TRBV12-3/TRBV12-4	NA	NA	TRBJ1-1	CASSLGVAAAFF	TGTGCCAGCAGTTTAGGGGTGGCGGCAGCTTTCTTT
TRBV7-2	NA	many	TRBJ2-3	CASSLGVTDTQYF	TGTGCCAGCAGCTTAGGAGTGACAGATACGCAGTATTTT
TRBV7-2	TRBD1	few	TRBJ2-1	CASSQVQGYNEQFF	TGTGCCAGCAGCCAGGTACAGGGGTACAATGAGCAGTTCTTC
TRBV19	NA	NA	TRBJ1-2	CASSLTGTYGYTF	TGTGCCAGTAGTCTAACAGGGACGTATGGCTACACCTTC
TRBV2	TRBD2	NA	TRBJ2-3	CASSEGPLAGLTDTQYF	TGTGCCAGCAGTGAAGGCCCGCTAGCGGGGCTCACGGATACGCAGTATTTT
TRBV28	NA	few	TRBJ1-1	CASNPWGKGGRDSEAFF	TGTGCCAGCAATCCCTGGGGCAAGGGGGGCCGGGACTCTGAAGCTTTCTTT
TRBV7-2	TRBD1	many	TRBJ2-7	CASSLRTGNPYEQYF	TGTGCCAGCAGCTTACGGACAGGGAATCCCTACGAGCAGTACTTC
TRBV18	NA	NA	TRBJ1-6	CASSPGPLDSPLHF	TGTGCCAGCTCACCAGGGCCCCTGGACTCACCCCTCCACTTT
TRBV2	TRBD1	few	TRBJ2-3	CASSGQGSTDTQYF	TGTGCCAGCAGCGGACAGGGGAGCACAGATACGCAGTATTTT
TRBV7-8	TRBD2	NA	TRBJ2-5	CASSSTSGGQETQYF	TGTGCCAGCAGCTCCACTAGCGGGGGACAAGAGACCCAGTACTTC
TRBV20-1	TRBD1	NA	TRBJ1-4	CSASRDSKNEKLFF	TGCAGTGCTAGCCGGGACAGCAAAAATGAAAAACTGTTTTTT
TRBV4-1	NA	few	TRBJ2-2	CASSQVRGFGELFF	TGCGCCAGCAGCCAAGTAAGGGGTTTCGGGGAGCTGTTTTTT
TRBV7-8	TRBD2	NA	TRBJ2-7	CASSAGLAIGSPEQYF	TGTGCCAGCAGCGCGGGACTAGCTATTGGATCCCCCGAGCAGTACTTC
TRBV6-6	TRBD2	NA	TRBJ2-5	CASSFTSGNQETQYF	TGTGCCAGCAGTTTTACTAGCGGGAATCAAGAGACCCAGTACTTC
TRBV20-1	TRBD1	NA	TRBJ2-7	CSACPLAGQGCYEQYF	TGCAGTGCTTGCCCATTGGCGGGACAGGGTTGTTACGAGCAGTACTTC
TRBV7-8	TRBD2	NA	TRBJ2-3	CASSSSTLPAGLAGGPYGEDTQYF	TGTGCCAGCAGCTCCTCGACCCTACCCGCCGGACTAGCGGGGGGGCCTTATGGTGAAGATACGCAGTATTTT
TRBV6-2/TRBV6-3	NA	NA	TRBJ1-5	CASSFRGHGNQPQHF	TGTGCCAGCAGTTTTCGGGGGCATGGGAATCAGCCCCAGCATTTT
TRBV28	NA	NA	TRBJ1-2	CASYRGDYGYTF	TGTGCCAGCTATCGGGGTGACTATGGCTACACCTTC
TRBV10-3	NA	few	TRBJ2-6	CAISESNSGANVLTF	TGTGCCATCAGTGAGTCGAACTCTGGGGCCAACGTCCTGACTTTC
TRBV20-1	NA	NA	TRBJ1-1	CSASRTVTEAFF	TGCAGTGCCAGCAGGACTGTCACTGAAGCTTTCTTT
TRBV12-3/TRBV12-4	NA	few	TRBJ1-2	CASTLFGARNWGNYGYTF	TGTGCCAGCACCCTCTTTGGGGCCCGCAATTGGGGGAACTATGGCTACACCTTC
TRBV7-2	NA	many	TRBJ1-5	CASSSFSRHEPQHF	TGTGCCAGCAGCTCCTTCAGCCGCCATGAGCCCCAGCATTTT
TRBV7-6	NA	few	TRBJ1-5	CASSLESGWQPQHF	TGTGCCAGCAGCTTAGAATCAGGGTGGCAGCCCCAGCATTTT
TRBV5-5	TRBD1	NA	TRBJ1-1	CASSLTGTGVFMNTEAFF	TGTGCCAGCAGCTTGACTGGGACAGGTGTTTTCATGAACACTGAAGCTTTCTTT
TRBV18	NA	NA	TRBJ2-2	CASSPEEGQGATGELFF	TGTGCCAGCTCACCAGAAGAGGGCCAGGGAGCCACCGGGGAGCTGTTTTTT
TRBV12-3/TRBV12-4	NA	NA	TRBJ2-3	CASTRRTLSTDTQYF	TGTGCCAGCACCCGTCGGACCCTGAGCACAGATACGCAGTATTTT
TRBV7-2	TRBD2	once	TRBJ2-1	CASSSSRTSGGAGAYEQFF	TGTGCCAGCAGCTCCTCCCGAACTAGCGGGGGGGCAGGAGCCTATGAGCAGTTCTTC
TRBV6-2/TRBV6-3	TRBD2	few	TRBJ2-1	CASSYSSLGLAGGRNEQFF	TGTGCCAGCAGTTACTCTTCCCTGGGTCTAGCGGGAGGACGCAATGAGCAGTTCTTC
TRBV5-4	TRBD2	NA	TRBJ2-2	CACTSGGSNTGELFF	TGTGCCTGTACTAGCGGGGGGTCGAACACCGGGGAGCTGTTTTTT
TRBV2	TRBD1	NA	TRBJ1-5	CASSEGLEGAKQPQHF	TGTGCCAGCAGTGAAGGTTTAGAGGGGGCCAAGCAGCCCCAGCATTTT
TRBV27	NA	NA	TRBJ1-5	CAIHGDLLYSNQPQHF	TGTGCCATACACGGGGACTTATTATATAGCAATCAGCCCCAGCATTTT
TRBV2	TRBD1	few	TRBJ1-5	CASSPGGQGWRQPQHF	TGTGCCAGCAGTCCAGGGGGACAGGGTTGGCGTCAGCCCCAGCATTTT
TRBV4-1	NA	NA	TRBJ2-2	CASSQLTGIIAGELFF	TGTGCCAGCAGCCAACTAACAGGGATTATCGCCGGGGAGCTGTTTTTT
TRBV4-3	NA	NA	TRBJ2-1	CASSQRQYNEQFF	TGCGCCAGCAGCCAACGGCAGTACAATGAGCAGTTCTTC
TRBV27	TRBD1	NA	TRBJ2-1	CDSSLGTGGNEQFF	TGTGACAGCAGTTTAGGGACAGGTGGCAATGAGCAGTTCTTC
TRBV25-1	NA	NA	TRBJ2-3	CASAPGGVDTQYF	TGTGCCAGCGCGCCAGGGGGGGTGGATACGCAGTATTTT
TRBV6-6	NA	NA	TRBJ2-6	CASSSDLGQTGANVLTF	TGTGCCAGCAGTTCGGACCTAGGTCAGACTGGGGCCAACGTCCTGACTTTC
TRBV7-9	NA	few	TRBJ2-1	CASSSRDSFYNEQFF	TGTGCCAGCAGCAGCCGGGATTCCTTCTACAATGAGCAGTTCTTC
TRBV20-1	NA	NA	TRBJ1-5	CSASPSGRDHQPQHF	TGCAGTGCTAGTCCCTCGGGCAGGGATCATCAGCCCCAGCATTTT
TRBV11-2	NA	NA	TRBJ2-7	CASSPAQGGSKYF	TGTGCCAGCAGCCCGGCACAGGGAGGCAGCAAGTACTTC
TRBV7-8	NA	NA	TRBJ2-7	CASSLAGNSYEQYF	TGTGCCAGCAGCTTAGCCGGGAATTCCTACGAGCAGTACTTC